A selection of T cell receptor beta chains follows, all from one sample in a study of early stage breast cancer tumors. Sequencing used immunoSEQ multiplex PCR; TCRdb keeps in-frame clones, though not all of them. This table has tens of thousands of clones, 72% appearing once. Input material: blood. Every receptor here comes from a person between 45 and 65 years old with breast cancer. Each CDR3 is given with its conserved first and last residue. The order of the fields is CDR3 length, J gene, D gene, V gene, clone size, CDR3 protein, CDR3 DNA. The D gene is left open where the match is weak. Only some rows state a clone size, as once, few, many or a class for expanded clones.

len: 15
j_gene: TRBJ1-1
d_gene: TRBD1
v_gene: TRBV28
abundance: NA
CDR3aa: CASSSRTGVNTEAFF
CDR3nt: TGTGCCAGCAGTTCCCGGACAGGGGTGAACACTGAAGCTTTCTTT

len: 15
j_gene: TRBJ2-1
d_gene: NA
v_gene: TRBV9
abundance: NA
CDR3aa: CASSVVDSPYNEQFF
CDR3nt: TGTGCCAGCAGCGTAGTAGACAGCCCTTACAATGAGCAGTTCTTC

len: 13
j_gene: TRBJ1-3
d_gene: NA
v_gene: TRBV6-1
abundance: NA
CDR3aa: CASAQPSGNTIYF
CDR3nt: TGTGCCAGCGCTCAGCCCTCTGGAAACACCATATATTTT

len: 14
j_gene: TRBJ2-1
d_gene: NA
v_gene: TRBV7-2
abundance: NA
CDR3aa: CASSLDHSYNEQFF
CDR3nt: TGTGCCAGCAGCTTAGATCACTCCTACAATGAGCAGTTCTTC

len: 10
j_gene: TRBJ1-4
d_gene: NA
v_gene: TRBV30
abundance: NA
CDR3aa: CAWKGEKLFF
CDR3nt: TGTGCCTGGAAAGGTGAAAAACTGTTTTTT

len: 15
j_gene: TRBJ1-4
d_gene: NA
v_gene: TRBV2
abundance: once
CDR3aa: CASSERRSGGEKLFF
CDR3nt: TGTGCCAGCAGTGAAAGGAGATCAGGAGGTGAAAAACTGTTTTTT

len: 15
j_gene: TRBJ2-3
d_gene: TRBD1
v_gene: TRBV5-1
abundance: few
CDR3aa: CASSLGTGKTDTQYF
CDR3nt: TGCGCCAGCAGCTTGGGGACAGGGAAAACAGATACGCAGTATTTT

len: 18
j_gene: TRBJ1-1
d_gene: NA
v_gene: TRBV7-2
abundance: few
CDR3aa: CASSLGATAAFMNTEAFF
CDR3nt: TGTGCCAGCAGCTTAGGTGCGACAGCAGCCTTCATGAACACTGAAGCTTTCTTT

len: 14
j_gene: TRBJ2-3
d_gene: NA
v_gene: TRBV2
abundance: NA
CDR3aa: CASSDWRGTDTQYF
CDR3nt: TGTGCCAGCAGTGATTGGCGAGGAACAGATACGCAGTATTTT

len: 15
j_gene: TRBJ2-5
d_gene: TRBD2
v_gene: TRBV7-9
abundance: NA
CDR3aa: CARSLGGLAGGTQYF
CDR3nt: TGTGCCAGAAGCTTAGGGGGACTAGCGGGAGGGACCCAGTACTTC

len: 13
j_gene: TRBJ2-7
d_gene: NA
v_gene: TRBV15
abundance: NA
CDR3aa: CATSSGDNYEQYF
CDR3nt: TGTGCCACCAGCTCGGGGGACAACTACGAGCAGTACTTC

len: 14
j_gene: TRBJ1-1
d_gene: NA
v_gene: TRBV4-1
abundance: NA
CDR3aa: CASSQDRSVTEAFF
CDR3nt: TGCGCCAGCAGCCAAGATCGGTCGGTAACTGAAGCTTTCTTT

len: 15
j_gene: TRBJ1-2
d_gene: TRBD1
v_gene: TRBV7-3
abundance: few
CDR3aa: CASSPGTGNNYGYTF
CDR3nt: TGTGCCAGCAGCCCTGGGACAGGAAACAACTATGGCTACACCTTC

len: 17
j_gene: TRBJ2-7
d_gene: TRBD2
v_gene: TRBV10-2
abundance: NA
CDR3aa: CASSPMTSGNAGGEQYF
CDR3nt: TGCGCCAGCAGTCCGATGACTAGCGGGAACGCGGGGGGGGAGCAGTACTTC

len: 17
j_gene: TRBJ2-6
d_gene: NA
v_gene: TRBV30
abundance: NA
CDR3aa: CAWTKRQVLSGANVLTF
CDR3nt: TGTGCCTGGACGAAACGACAGGTGCTCTCTGGGGCCAACGTCCTGACTTTC